This is a list of T cell receptor beta chains from one sample in a study of OX40 agonist ivuxolimab in advanced cancers. The data were produced by immunoSEQ multiplex PCR, yet TCRdb's version contains in-frame clones alone and is incomplete. Seen here are about 11,000 clones, nearly 85% observed once, and the top ten hold more than 9%. Sequencing used CD4+ or CD8+ T cells sorted from blood, obtained in a trial of the OX40 agonist ivuxolimab. The receptors were sampled from an adult with an advanced solid tumor such as melanoma, head and neck, liver or kidney cancer. CDR3s include the opening cysteine and the closing phenylalanine or tryptophan. The D gene is left open where the match is weak. Where a row states a size, it is once, few, many or the class of an expanded clone; other rows omit it.

CDR3 DNA: TGTGCCAGCAGTTACGGGGGAGAGAGGGCCTACGAGCAGTACTTC
CDR3 protein: CASSYGGERAYEQYF
D gene: .
J gene: TRBJ2-7
clone size: .
V gene: TRBV6-5

CDR3 DNA: TGTGCCAGCAGTGAAGCTTCGGGACTCCGCTTCTCCTACGAGCAGTACTTC
CDR3 protein: CASSEASGLRFSYEQYF
D gene: .
J gene: TRBJ2-7
clone size: .
V gene: TRBV6-1

CDR3 DNA: TGTGCCAGCAGCTTTGCGGGAGGTGGCTACGAGCAGTACTTC
CDR3 protein: CASSFAGGGYEQYF
D gene: TRBD2
J gene: TRBJ2-7
clone size: .
V gene: TRBV7-9

CDR3 DNA: TGTGCCACCGGACAGGGCCACTCCTACGAGCAGTACTTC
CDR3 protein: CATGQGHSYEQYF
D gene: TRBD1
J gene: TRBJ2-7
clone size: .
V gene: TRBV19

CDR3 DNA: TGTGCCAGCAGCCCCATCTGGGGGTACAATGAGCAGTTCTTC
CDR3 protein: CASSPIWGYNEQFF
D gene: .
J gene: TRBJ2-1
clone size: .
V gene: TRBV7-2

CDR3 DNA: TGTGCCAGCTCACCGAGAGGTCCATACGAGCAGTACTTC
CDR3 protein: CASSPRGPYEQYF
D gene: .
J gene: TRBJ2-7
clone size: .
V gene: TRBV18

CDR3 DNA: TGTGCCAGCAGCTCGTCATCCGGGACTGGGGCCAACGTCCTGACTTTC
CDR3 protein: CASSSSSGTGANVLTF
D gene: .
J gene: TRBJ2-6
clone size: .
V gene: TRBV7-9

CDR3 DNA: TGTGCCAGCAGCTGGGACACCTCCTACGAGCAGTACTTC
CDR3 protein: CASSWDTSYEQYF
D gene: .
J gene: TRBJ2-7
clone size: .
V gene: TRBV5-4

CDR3 DNA: TGTGCCAGCATCCCCCCCGGCAGCTATAGCAATCAGCCCCAGCATTTT
CDR3 protein: CASIPPGSYSNQPQHF
D gene: .
J gene: TRBJ1-5
clone size: .
V gene: TRBV28

CDR3 DNA: TGTGCCAGCAGAACGGGACAGGGTGCCTACAATGAGCAGTTCTTC
CDR3 protein: CASRTGQGAYNEQFF
D gene: TRBD1
J gene: TRBJ2-1
clone size: .
V gene: TRBV27

CDR3 DNA: TGTGCCAGCAGTGCGTCGGGGATCACTGAAGCTTTCTTT
CDR3 protein: CASSASGITEAFF
D gene: .
J gene: TRBJ1-1
clone size: .
V gene: TRBV5-4

CDR3 DNA: TGCGCCAGCAGCCAGGACAGTTCGGGGTTCACAGATACGCAGTATTTT
CDR3 protein: CASSQDSSGFTDTQYF
D gene: .
J gene: TRBJ2-3
clone size: .
V gene: TRBV4-3

CDR3 DNA: TGTGCCAGCAGTGGGACACAGACCGGGGAGCTGTTTTTT
CDR3 protein: CASSGTQTGELFF
D gene: .
J gene: TRBJ2-2
clone size: few
V gene: TRBV2

CDR3 DNA: TGTGCCAGCAGTGGAACCACCTCCAGGGGAACCAAAAACATTCAGTACTTC
CDR3 protein: CASSGTTSRGTKNIQYF
D gene: .
J gene: TRBJ2-4
clone size: .
V gene: TRBV6-1

CDR3 DNA: TGTGCCAGCAGCCAAGTGCAGGGGTCCACAGATACGCAGTATTTT
CDR3 protein: CASSQVQGSTDTQYF
D gene: .
J gene: TRBJ2-3
clone size: .
V gene: TRBV4-2

CDR3 DNA: TGCGCCAGCAGCCAACAAGGGATCCCGGAGGCTACCTACAATGAGCAGTTCTTC
CDR3 protein: CASSQQGIPEATYNEQFF
D gene: .
J gene: TRBJ2-1
clone size: .
V gene: TRBV4-1

CDR3 DNA: TGTGCCAGCAGCTTAGGGTCCCGGGAGCTGTTTTTT
CDR3 protein: CASSLGSRELFF
D gene: .
J gene: TRBJ2-2
clone size: .
V gene: TRBV7-2

CDR3 DNA: TGTGCCAGCAGCGAGGGGCCGGTAGGAAACACCATATATTTT
CDR3 protein: CASSEGPVGNTIYF
D gene: .
J gene: TRBJ1-3
clone size: .
V gene: TRBV9

CDR3 DNA: TGCGCCAGCAGCCAAGACCCCGGGCAGACCCAGTACTTC
CDR3 protein: CASSQDPGQTQYF
D gene: .
J gene: TRBJ2-5
clone size: .
V gene: TRBV4-1

CDR3 DNA: TGTGCCAGCAGTTTAGCTGTAGGACTGAGATACGAGCAGTACTTC
CDR3 protein: CASSLAVGLRYEQYF
D gene: .
J gene: TRBJ2-7
clone size: .
V gene: TRBV27

CDR3 DNA: TGTGCCAGCAGCGTCACTAGCGGGAGCTACAATGAGCAGTTCTTC
CDR3 protein: CASSVTSGSYNEQFF
D gene: TRBD2
J gene: TRBJ2-1
clone size: .
V gene: TRBV6-4

CDR3 DNA: TGTGCCAGCAGTGACGGCAAAGCCTCCTACAATGAGCAGTTCTTC
CDR3 protein: CASSDGKASYNEQFF
D gene: .
J gene: TRBJ2-1
clone size: .
V gene: TRBV6-4

CDR3 DNA: TGTGCCAGCAGCAGTCCCTCCGGCGGAGGCTACTCCTACAATGAGCAGTTCTTC
CDR3 protein: CASSSPSGGGYSYNEQFF
D gene: .
J gene: TRBJ2-1
clone size: .
V gene: TRBV9

CDR3 DNA: TGTGCCAGCAGCTTGACTAGCGGGAGCGAGCAGTACTTC
CDR3 protein: CASSLTSGSEQYF
D gene: TRBD2
J gene: TRBJ2-7
clone size: .
V gene: TRBV7-2

CDR3 DNA: TGTGCCAGCAGCACCGGACAGGGGGTCCTCAATGAGCAGTTCTTC
CDR3 protein: CASSTGQGVLNEQFF
D gene: TRBD1
J gene: TRBJ2-1
clone size: .
V gene: TRBV7-3

CDR3 DNA: TGTGCCAGCAGGGCGACTAGCGGGGGATTTTGGGACCAGTACTTC
CDR3 protein: CASRATSGGFWDQYF
D gene: TRBD2
J gene: TRBJ2-5
clone size: once
V gene: TRBV6-8

CDR3 DNA: TGTGCCAGCAGTTCTGACGGATCACCGCAAGAGACCCAGTACTTC
CDR3 protein: CASSSDGSPQETQYF
D gene: .
J gene: TRBJ2-5
clone size: .
V gene: TRBV28

CDR3 DNA: TGTGCCAGCAGTTTATCCCCTGTGACAGGGGTGACCTACGAGCAGTACTTC
CDR3 protein: CASSLSPVTGVTYEQYF
D gene: TRBD1
J gene: TRBJ2-7
clone size: few
V gene: TRBV28

CDR3 DNA: TGTGCCAGCAGCCTAATTCTGGGGCGGGGGACTAGCGGGAGAGGAGAGACCCAGTACTTC
CDR3 protein: CASSLILGRGTSGRGETQYF
D gene: TRBD2
J gene: TRBJ2-5
clone size: .
V gene: TRBV7-6

CDR3 DNA: TGTGCCAGCAGCTCGGTCTTGGGGATGTGGGACAATCAGCCCCAGCATTTT
CDR3 protein: CASSSVLGMWDNQPQHF
D gene: .
J gene: TRBJ1-5
clone size: few
V gene: TRBV7-9

CDR3 DNA: TGTGCCAGCAGTTATCTGCAGGCGATCTCTGGAAACACCATATATTTT
CDR3 protein: CASSYLQAISGNTIYF
D gene: .
J gene: TRBJ1-3
clone size: .
V gene: TRBV6-6

CDR3 DNA: TGTGCCACCAGCAGGTCAGTTGCGGGAGGCCTCGGGCAAGAGACCCAGTACTTC
CDR3 protein: CATSRSVAGGLGQETQYF
D gene: TRBD2
J gene: TRBJ2-5
clone size: .
V gene: TRBV15

CDR3 DNA: TGTGCCAGCAGCTTATACCGGGACAGGAGACGACTGGGGGGGAGTCGCGACGAGCAGTACTTC
CDR3 protein: CASSLYRDRRRLGGSRDEQYF
D gene: .
J gene: TRBJ2-7
clone size: .
V gene: TRBV7-8

CDR3 DNA: TGTGCCAGCAGCTTGGGCCTAGCGGGAGTCTACAATGAGCAGTTCTTC
CDR3 protein: CASSLGLAGVYNEQFF
D gene: TRBD2
J gene: TRBJ2-1
clone size: .
V gene: TRBV5-5

CDR3 DNA: TGTGCCAGCACCCAGGGATACGAGCAGTACTTC
CDR3 protein: CASTQGYEQYF
D gene: .
J gene: TRBJ2-7
clone size: .
V gene: TRBV7-2

CDR3 DNA: TGCGCCAGCAGCCAAGAATGGGCCCTAAGATCCTACGAGCAGTACTTC
CDR3 protein: CASSQEWALRSYEQYF
D gene: .
J gene: TRBJ2-7
clone size: .
V gene: TRBV4-3

CDR3 DNA: TGTGCCAGTAGTATATATGGCGGGAGCTCCTACAATGAGCAGTTCTTC
CDR3 protein: CASSIYGGSSYNEQFF
D gene: TRBD2
J gene: TRBJ2-1
clone size: .
V gene: TRBV19

CDR3 DNA: TGTGCCGTTGATGGAAACACCATATATTTT
CDR3 protein: CAVDGNTIYF
D gene: .
J gene: TRBJ1-3
clone size: .
V gene: TRBV30

CDR3 DNA: TGTGCCAGCAAGGGAGGATATGTCTACGAGCAGTACTTC
CDR3 protein: CASKGGYVYEQYF
D gene: .
J gene: TRBJ2-7
clone size: few
V gene: TRBV2

CDR3 DNA: TGCGCCAGCAGCCAACAACGGACAGCGAATTATGGCTACACCTTC
CDR3 protein: CASSQQRTANYGYTF
D gene: .
J gene: TRBJ1-2
clone size: medium-sized
V gene: TRBV4-3

CDR3 DNA: TGCGCCAGCAGCTCACCTAGCGGCCGGAATGAGCAGTTCTTC
CDR3 protein: CASSSPSGRNEQFF
D gene: TRBD2
J gene: TRBJ2-1
clone size: .
V gene: TRBV4-3

CDR3 DNA: TGCGCCAGCAGCCACATGGGACTAGCGGGAAGCTACGAGCAGTACTTC
CDR3 protein: CASSHMGLAGSYEQYF
D gene: TRBD2
J gene: TRBJ2-7
clone size: few
V gene: TRBV4-1

CDR3 DNA: TGTGCCAGCAGCCCACCGGGACTTTCCTACGAGCAGTACTTC
CDR3 protein: CASSPPGLSYEQYF
D gene: .
J gene: TRBJ2-7
clone size: .
V gene: TRBV28

CDR3 DNA: TGTGCCAGCAGCCACCTTGGGGAAAGGTGGGAGACCCAGTACTTC
CDR3 protein: CASSHLGERWETQYF
D gene: .
J gene: TRBJ2-5
clone size: few
V gene: TRBV6-5

CDR3 DNA: TGCAGCGTTGAGGGTGAAGGAGGAATGAACACTGAAGCTTTCTTT
CDR3 protein: CSVEGEGGMNTEAFF
D gene: .
J gene: TRBJ1-1
clone size: few
V gene: TRBV29-1

CDR3 DNA: TGCGCCAGCAGCCAGAAACAGGCTCGCGAGCAGTACTTC
CDR3 protein: CASSQKQAREQYF
D gene: .
J gene: TRBJ2-7
clone size: .
V gene: TRBV4-3

CDR3 DNA: TGTGCCACCAGCGAGTTCGGACGCCGCACAGATACGCAGTATTTT
CDR3 protein: CATSEFGRRTDTQYF
D gene: .
J gene: TRBJ2-3
clone size: .
V gene: TRBV15

CDR3 DNA: TGTGCCAGCAGCTACAATAGCGGGAGGAGGTACAATGAGCAGTTCTTC
CDR3 protein: CASSYNSGRRYNEQFF
D gene: TRBD2
J gene: TRBJ2-1
clone size: .
V gene: TRBV9

CDR3 DNA: TGTGCCAGCAGCAACCGAATAGGGTTCACCTACAATGAGCAGTTCTTC
CDR3 protein: CASSNRIGFTYNEQFF
D gene: .
J gene: TRBJ2-1
clone size: .
V gene: TRBV7-9

CDR3 DNA: TGTGCCACCTCTGCCCTAGTAGGCGGGAGTCTTACAGATACGCAGTATTTT
CDR3 protein: CATSALVGGSLTDTQYF
D gene: TRBD2
J gene: TRBJ2-3
clone size: few
V gene: TRBV15

CDR3 DNA: TGTGCCAGCAGTTTAAGGGGCGCCCCCTACGAGCAGTACTTC
CDR3 protein: CASSLRGAPYEQYF
D gene: .
J gene: TRBJ2-7
clone size: .
V gene: TRBV28

CDR3 DNA: TGTGCCAGCAACCGGCCGTGGAGAGATGAAAAACTGTTTTTT
CDR3 protein: CASNRPWRDEKLFF
D gene: .
J gene: TRBJ1-4
clone size: .
V gene: TRBV2

CDR3 DNA: TGTGCCAGCAGTTTAGGGGACGGGGCCTACGAGCAGTACTTC
CDR3 protein: CASSLGDGAYEQYF
D gene: .
J gene: TRBJ2-7
clone size: .
V gene: TRBV27

CDR3 DNA: TGTGCCAGCAGTTTATCGAGGAAGGCATATGGCTACACCTTC
CDR3 protein: CASSLSRKAYGYTF
D gene: .
J gene: TRBJ1-2
clone size: .
V gene: TRBV27

CDR3 DNA: TGCGCCAGCAGCCAAGATCGGGGGGACAATGAGCAGTTCTTC
CDR3 protein: CASSQDRGDNEQFF
D gene: TRBD2
J gene: TRBJ2-1
clone size: .
V gene: TRBV4-1

CDR3 DNA: TGCAGCGTTGAAGATCCGGTGGGGCGGGAGTTGGATACGCAGTATTTT
CDR3 protein: CSVEDPVGRELDTQYF
D gene: TRBD2
J gene: TRBJ2-3
clone size: .
V gene: TRBV29-1

CDR3 DNA: TGTGCCAGCAGCTTAAAGGGTCAGGATGAGCAGTTCTTC
CDR3 protein: CASSLKGQDEQFF
D gene: .
J gene: TRBJ2-1
clone size: .
V gene: TRBV7-3